Following are 30 T cell receptor beta chains from one sample sequenced in a study of T cell clonotyping in hematopoietic cell transplantation. Clones were sequenced by immunoSEQ multiplex PCR, and TCRdb holds only the in-frame ones, with some missing. The sample lists approximately 30,000 clones; around 95% were seen once. The sample consisted of peripheral blood mononuclear cells. These receptors were collected from a man aged 50-60 years in good health. Some clones in this sample may be carry-over from other donors' samples.

The chain carries TRBV5-1 and TRBJ2-7; no reliable D call. The germline V gene encodes CDR1 SGHRS and CDR2 YFSETQ. The CDR3 consists of 13 residues. Deletions cut 0 bases from V and 7 bases from J, with 11 bases between. CDR3 DNA: TGCGCCAGCAGCTTGGCCCCTCTGGGGGAGCAGTACTTC. Amino acid sequence: CASSLAPLGEQYF.

The chain couples TRBV6-5 to TRBJ1-6; no definite D call. The ends were cut back, 0 bases at V and 1 base at J, with 7 bases in the middle. CDR1 MNHEY and CDR2 SVGAGI come from the germline V gene. The CDR3 is made up of 16 amino acids. CDR3 in amino acids: CASSYSRRSYNSPLHF. The CDR3 coding sequence is TGTGCCAGCAGTTACTCGAGACGGTCCTATAATTCACCCCTCCACTTT.

The V call is TRBV7-9, the J call TRBJ2-2; D is uncertain. CDR3 size: 13 residues. From germline, CDR1 is SEHNR and CDR2 FQNEAQ (reference sequence). Trimming left V 1 base short and J 7 bases short, with 7 bases between. This chain's CDR3 is CASSLVGIGELFF. CDR3 in DNA: TGTGCCAGCAGCTTAGTGGGAATCGGGGAGCTGTTTTTT.

The rearrangement joins TRBV7-6 to TRBJ2-3, with 7 bases matching TRBD2. In germline, CDR1 is SGHVS, CDR2 FNYEAQ. V shed 5 bases, J shed 0 bases, and the junction held 8 bases outside the gene matches. The CDR3 has 16 amino acids. The CDR3 here is CASSKRLALSTDTQYF. The CDR3, as DNA: TGTGCCAGCAGCAAAAGACTAGCCCTTAGCACAGATACGCAGTATTTT.

J is TRBJ1-1 and V is TRBV2; tentatively, D is TRBD1 (5 bases). In germline, CDR1 is SNHLY, CDR2 FYNNEI. V gave up 7 bases and J gave up 0 bases, with 15 bases separating them. This CDR3 has 15 amino acids. The CDR3 loop reads CASKRGQIMNTEAFF. As DNA, the CDR3 is TGTGCCAGCAAACGCGGACAAATCATGAACACTGAAGCTTTCTTT. Combining the CDR3 with reference TRBV2 and TRBJ1-1 gives the whole variable domain EPEVTQTPSHQVTQMGQEVILRCVPISNHLYFYWYRQILGQKVEFLVSFYNNEISEKSEIFDDQFSVERPDGSNFTLKIRSTKLEDSAMYFCASKRGQIMNTEAFFGQGTRLTVV.

The chain recombines TRBV2 with TRBJ2-3; tentative D call: TRBD1 (6 bases). From germline, CDR1 is SNHLY and CDR2 FYNNEI. Trimming removed 2 bases from V and 2 bases from J, with 35 bases in between. This CDR3 has 23 amino acids. CDR3 bases: TGTGCCAGCAGTGAAATTCGTACTTCGACAGGCGATCAGGAGTGGGGTCACACAGATACGCAGTATTTT. It is translated as CASSEIRTSTGDQEWGHTDTQYF.

This chain uses TRBV5-1 with TRBJ1-1; tentative D call: TRBD1 (6 bases). V was clipped by 6 bases and J by 3 bases, with 18 bases between them. This CDR3 has 15 amino acids. Germline CDR1 and CDR2: SGHRS and YFSETQ. This CDR3 reads CASTKEPGAYTEAFF. The CDR3 nucleotides are TGCGCCAGCACCAAGGAGCCGGGGGCCTACACTGAAGCTTTCTTT.

This sequence joins TRBV9 and TRBJ1-6; D ambiguous. Trimming removed 0 bases from V and 8 bases from J, with 6 bases in between. The CDR3 contains 13 residues. The germline CDR1 and CDR2 sequences are SGDLS and YYNGEE. CDR3 sequence reads: CASSVEAHSPLHF. The CDR3 DNA sequence: TGTGCCAGCAGCGTAGAAGCCCATTCACCCCTCCACTTT.

The CDR3 spells CASSPRALLGEQFF. The CDR3 DNA sequence: TGCGCCAGCAGCCCTAGGGCCCTGTTAGGTGAGCAGTTCTTC. The chain employs TRBV4-3 and TRBJ2-1; D is ambiguous. V dropped 4 bases and J dropped 9 bases, with 16 bases sitting between them. Germline assignment: CDR1 LGHNA and CDR2 YSLEER. CDR3 length: 14 amino acids.

This sequence joins TRBV20-1 and TRBJ1-2, with D possibly TRBD1 on 5 matching bases. The CDR3 length is 11 residues. V was cut by 6 bases and J by 5 bases, with 10 bases left in between. Looked up from germline, CDR1 is DFQATT and CDR2 is SNEGSKA (reference sequence). CDR3 in amino acids: CSAMGRYGYTF. The CDR3 nucleotides read TGCAGTGCCATGGGACGTTATGGCTACACCTTC.

The chain links TRBV5-1 to TRBJ2-7; weak D call: TRBD2 (7 bases). The germline V gene encodes CDR1 SGHRS and CDR2 YFSETQ. V lost 4 bases to trimming and J lost 6 bases, with 20 bases between them. CDR3 length: 15 amino acids. CDR3 region: CASSRGGEGGPEQYF. The CDR3 DNA sequence: TGCGCCAGCAGCCGGGGAGGGGAGGGGGGACCCGAGCAGTACTTC. Variable domain in full (rest from reference TRBV5-1 and TRBJ2-7): KAGVTQTPRYLIKTRGQQVTLSCSPISGHRSVSWYQQTPGQGLQFLFEYFSETQRNKGNFPGRFSGRQFSNSRSEMNVSTLELGDSALYLCASSRGGEGGPEQYFGPGTRLTVT.

The chain links TRBV29-1 to TRBJ1-1; D possibly corresponds to TRBD1 (5 bases). Germline V gene lookup returns CDR1 SQVTM and CDR2 ANQGSEA. The V gene lost 7 bases and the J gene lost 7 bases, with 16 bases spanning the gap. The CDR3 runs to 12 residues. CDR3 protein: CSAVSVGGEAFF. Here the CDR3 DNA reads TGCAGCGCAGTGAGCGTGGGGGGTGAAGCTTTCTTT.

This clone was picked up a small number of times. The CDR3 nucleotides read TGCGCCAGCAGCCCGCGCCAGGTTTACAATGAGCAGTTCTTC. It yields the protein CASSPRQVYNEQFF. This chain links TRBV5-1 with TRBJ2-1; D ambiguous. Germline V gene data show CDR1 as SGHRS and CDR2 as YFSETQ. V was pared by 4 bases and J by 4 bases, with 12 bases between. The CDR3 runs 14 residues.

The chain couples TRBV29-1 to TRBJ1-5, with a tentative D call TRBD1 (6 bases). CDR3 length: 12 residues. Germline assignment: CDR1 SQVTM and CDR2 ANQGSEA. V gave up 6 bases and J gave up 7 bases, with 13 bases separating them. CDR3 residues: CSVITGTQPQHF. The DNA of the CDR3 is TGCAGCGTAATCACAGGGACCCAGCCCCAGCATTTT.

The gene calls are TRBV25-1 and TRBJ2-1, with D uncertain. Germline lookup yields CDR1 MGHDK and CDR2 SYGVNS. CDR3 size: 12 residues. V dropped 5 bases and J dropped 10 bases, with 12 bases sitting between them. CDR3 sequence reads: CASSWSGDEQFF. CDR3 nucleotides: TGTGCCAGCAGTTGGTCTGGAGACGAGCAGTTCTTC.

This chain links TRBV19 with TRBJ1-1, with D perhaps TRBD1 (5 bases). V gave up 3 bases and J gave up 10 bases, with 18 bases separating them. Germline CDR1 reads LNHDA; CDR2 reads SQIVND (reference sequence). The CDR3 consists of 14 residues. CDR3 amino acids: CASSIGTELRLAFF. CDR3 coding DNA: TGTGCCAGTAGTATTGGGACTGAACTGAGGCTAGCTTTCTTT.

The V gene is TRBV2, the J gene TRBJ1-6; TRBD1 matches 10 bases. In germline, CDR1 is SNHLY, CDR2 FYNNEI. This CDR3 has 14 residues. V lost 8 bases and J lost 7; bases outside the gene matches: 5. CDR3 residues: CASVRDRGNSPLHF. The CDR3 nucleotides are TGTGCCAGCGTCCGGGACAGGGGCAATTCACCCCTCCACTTT.

The rearrangement uses TRBV9 and TRBJ1-5; perhaps TRBD1 as D (6 bases). The V end was cut by 0 bases, the J end by 3 bases, with 31 bases between. This CDR3 spans 22 amino acids. CDR1 is SGDLS and CDR2 is YYNGEE in the germline V gene. CDR3 sequence: CASSVVGCGMAMGTPDNQPQHF. The CDR3 nucleotides are TGTGCCAGCAGCGTAGTTGGGTGTGGAATGGCGATGGGGACACCCGACAATCAGCCCCAGCATTTT.

This rearrangement joins TRBV6-5 to TRBJ1-2; D unresolved. V lost 4 bases to trimming and J lost 6 bases, with 9 bases between them. In germline, CDR1 is MNHEY, CDR2 SVGAGI. The CDR3 is 12 residues long. The CDR3 DNA is TGTGCCAGCAGTTCCGCTAGCGATGGCTACACCTTC. It specifies CASSSASDGYTF.

The J gene is TRBJ1-5, the V gene TRBV11-2; TRBD1 aligns across 8 bases. This CDR3 spans 15 amino acids. V was clipped by 5 bases and J by 1 base; unmatched bases: 4. CDR1 is SGHAT and CDR2 is FQNNGV in the germline V gene. The CDR3 region has the DNA TGTGCCAGCAGCGCAACAGGGGGAAGCAATCAGCCCCAGCATTTT. It is translated as CASSATGGSNQPQHF.

V and J are TRBV6-6 and TRBJ1-1; D call uncertain. Germline CDR1 is MNHNY and CDR2 is SVGAGI (reference sequence). V was shortened by 4 bases and J by 0 bases, with 9 bases between the two germline ends. The CDR3 covers 14 residues. CDR3 DNA sequence: TGTGCCAGCAGTTCCGACGGCATGAACACTGAAGCTTTCTTT. Its protein product is CASSSDGMNTEAFF.

The chain recombines TRBV6-6 with TRBJ2-7; 9 bases match TRBD2. Per germline, CDR1 MNHNY and CDR2 SVGAGI (reference sequence). With 2 bases clipped from V and 3 bases from J, the junction kept 8 bases outside the gene matches. The CDR3 has 16 amino acids. CDR3 region: CASSYPSGGTNYEQYF. CDR3 DNA: TGTGCCAGCAGTTACCCCAGCGGGGGGACAAACTACGAGCAGTACTTC.

The chain links TRBV7-2 to TRBJ1-2, with D possibly being TRBD1 (6 bases). The germline V and J ends were trimmed by 3 bases and 0 bases, with 17 bases remaining between them. The CDR3 runs 17 residues. From germline, CDR1 is SGHTA and CDR2 FQGNSA. The CDR3 here is CASSLVLSQGPNYGYTF. CDR3 DNA sequence: TGTGCCAGCAGCTTGGTTCTTTCACAGGGTCCTAACTATGGCTACACCTTC.

The chain uses TRBV7-3 and TRBJ2-1; 12 bases agree with TRBD1. V shed 4 bases, J shed 4 bases, and the junction held 14 bases outside the gene matches. This CDR3 contains 19 residues. Germline assignment: CDR1 SGHTA and CDR2 FQGTGA. The CDR3 here is CASSSDLTGTGGRYNEQFF. CDR3 coding DNA: TGTGCCAGCAGCTCCGACCTAACCGGGACAGGGGGCCGATACAATGAGCAGTTCTTC.

The V gene is TRBV12-5, the J gene TRBJ1-1; TRBD1 matches 9 bases. Germline CDR1 and CDR2: LGHNT and FRNRAP. V shed 4 bases and J 4 bases; nucleotides not matched to a gene: 4. CDR3 size: 14 residues. CDR3 amino acids: CASGSGQGRTEAFF. The CDR3 nucleotides are TGTGCTAGTGGTTCGGGACAGGGTCGCACTGAAGCTTTCTTT.

The CDR3 reads CATSRGVRQGDSEKLFF. The CDR3 nucleotides read TGTGCCACCAGCAGGGGAGTCAGACAGGGGGATAGTGAAAAACTGTTTTTT. The chain recombines TRBV15 with TRBJ1-4; 9 nucleotides match TRBD1. The CDR3 has 17 amino acids. Losses at the gene ends were 3 bases for V and 7 bases for J; bases not matched to a gene: 12. The germline CDR1 and CDR2 sequences are LNHNV and YYDKDF (reference sequence).

The CDR3 protein is CAVTGTSGYEQYF. The DNA of the CDR3 is TGTGCCGTAACCGGGACTAGCGGCTACGAGCAGTACTTC. J is TRBJ2-7 and V is TRBV28; TRBD2 aligns across 11 bases. The CDR3 is 13 residues long. V trimming: 11 bases; J trimming: 3 bases; junction bases outside the gene matches: 6. CDR1 is MDHEN, CDR2 SYDVKM, per germline.

The rearrangement joins TRBV7-2 to TRBJ2-7, with 8 bases that match TRBD1. The CDR3 extends over 15 amino acids. The germline V gene has CDR1 SGHTA and CDR2 FQGNSA. Germline trimming cut 3 bases from V and 3 bases from J; bases unmatched to any gene: 7. The chain's CDR3 is CASSLAGQAVYEQYF. CDR3 in DNA: TGTGCCAGCAGCTTGGCGGGACAGGCCGTCTACGAGCAGTACTTC.

The chain is built from TRBV5-1 and TRBJ1-2; D not certain. Germline CDR1 reads SGHRS; CDR2 reads YFSETQ. V was clipped by 1 base and J by 1 base, with 8 bases between them. CDR3 length: 14 residues. CDR3 nucleotides: TGCGCCAGCAGCTTGTTGGACGTTAACTATGGCTACACCTTC. Residues: CASSLLDVNYGYTF.

The rearrangement joins TRBV6-1 to TRBJ1-3, with 7 nucleotides matching TRBD1. V was pared by 7 bases and J by 3 bases, with 9 bases of the junction left unmatched. The CDR3 totals 15 residues. Looked up from germline, CDR1 is MNHNS and CDR2 is SASEGT. Here the CDR3 DNA reads TGTGCCAGCAAGAACAGGGGTAGTAGTGGAAACACCATATATTTT. The encoded protein is CASKNRGSSGNTIYF.